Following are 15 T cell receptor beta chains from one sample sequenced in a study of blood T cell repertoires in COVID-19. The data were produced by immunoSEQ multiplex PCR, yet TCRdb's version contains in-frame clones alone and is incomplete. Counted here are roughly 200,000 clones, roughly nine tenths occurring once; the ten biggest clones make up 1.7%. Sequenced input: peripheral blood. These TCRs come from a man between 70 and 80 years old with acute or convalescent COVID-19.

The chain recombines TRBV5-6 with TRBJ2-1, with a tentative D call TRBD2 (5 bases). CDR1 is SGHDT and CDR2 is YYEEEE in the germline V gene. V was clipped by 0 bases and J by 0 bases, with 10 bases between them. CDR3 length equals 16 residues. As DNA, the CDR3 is TGTGCCAGCAGCTTGGACGGAGGAAGCTCCTACAATGAGCAGTTCTTC. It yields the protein CASSLDGGSSYNEQFF.

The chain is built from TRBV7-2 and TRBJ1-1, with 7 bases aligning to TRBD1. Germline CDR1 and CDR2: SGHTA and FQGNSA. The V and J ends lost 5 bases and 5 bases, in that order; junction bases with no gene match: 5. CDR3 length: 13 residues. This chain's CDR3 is CASSPRQGTEAFF. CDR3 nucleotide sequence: TGTGCCAGCAGCCCAAGACAGGGAACTGAAGCTTTCTTT.

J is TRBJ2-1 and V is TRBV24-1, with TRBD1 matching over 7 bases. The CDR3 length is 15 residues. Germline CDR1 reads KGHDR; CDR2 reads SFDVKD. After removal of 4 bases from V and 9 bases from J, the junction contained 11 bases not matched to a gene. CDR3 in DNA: TGTGCCACCAGTGACCCAAGACAGGGATGGGGTGAGCAGTTCTTC. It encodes CATSDPRQGWGEQFF.

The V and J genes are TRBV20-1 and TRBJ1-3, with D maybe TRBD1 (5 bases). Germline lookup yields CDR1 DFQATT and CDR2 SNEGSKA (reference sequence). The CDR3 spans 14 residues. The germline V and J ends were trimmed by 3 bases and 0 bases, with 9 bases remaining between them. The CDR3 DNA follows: TGCAGTGCTAGTGACAGAAGCTCTGGAAACACCATATATTTT. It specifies CSASDRSSGNTIYF.

The CDR3 DNA is TGCGCCAGCAGCTTCCCATCGGGGACAGATACGCAGTATTTT. As protein: CASSFPSGTDTQYF. The chain uses TRBV5-1 and TRBJ2-3; the D gene is possibly TRBD2 (5 bases). V was cut by 2 bases and J by 3 bases, with 10 bases left in between. This CDR3 is 14 amino acids long. Germline assignment: CDR1 SGHRS and CDR2 YFSETQ.

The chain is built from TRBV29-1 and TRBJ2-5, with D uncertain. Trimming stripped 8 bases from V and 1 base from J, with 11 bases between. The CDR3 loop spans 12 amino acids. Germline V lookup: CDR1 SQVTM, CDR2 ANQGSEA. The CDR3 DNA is TGCAGCATAACGGGTCTCCAAGAGACCCAGTACTTC. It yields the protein CSITGLQETQYF.

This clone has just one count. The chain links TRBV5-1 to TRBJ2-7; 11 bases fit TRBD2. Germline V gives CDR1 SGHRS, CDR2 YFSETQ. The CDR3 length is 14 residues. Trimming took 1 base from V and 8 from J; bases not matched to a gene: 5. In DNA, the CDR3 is TGCGCCAGCAGCTTGCTCGAGACTAGCGGGAAGCAGTACTTC. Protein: CASSLLETSGKQYF.

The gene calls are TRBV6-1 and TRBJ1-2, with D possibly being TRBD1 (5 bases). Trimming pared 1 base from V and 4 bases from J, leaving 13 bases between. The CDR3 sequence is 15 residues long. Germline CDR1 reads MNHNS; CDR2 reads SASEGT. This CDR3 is CASSEVGGMSYGYTF. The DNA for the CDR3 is TGTGCCAGCAGTGAAGTGGGGGGAATGAGCTATGGCTACACCTTC.

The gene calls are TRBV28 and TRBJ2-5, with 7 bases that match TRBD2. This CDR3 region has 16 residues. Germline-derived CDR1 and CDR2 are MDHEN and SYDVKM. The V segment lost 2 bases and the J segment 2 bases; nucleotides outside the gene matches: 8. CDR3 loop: CASSLGPRETQETQYF. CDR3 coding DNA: TGTGCCAGCAGTTTAGGGCCGCGGGAGACTCAAGAGACCCAGTACTTC.

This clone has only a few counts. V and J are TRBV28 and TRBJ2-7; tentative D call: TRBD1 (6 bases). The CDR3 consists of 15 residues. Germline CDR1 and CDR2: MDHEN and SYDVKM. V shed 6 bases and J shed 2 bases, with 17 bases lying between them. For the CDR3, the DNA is TGTGCCAGCAGGGGGGCGGGCGGTTTGGCCTACGAGCAGTACTTC. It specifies CASRGAGGLAYEQYF. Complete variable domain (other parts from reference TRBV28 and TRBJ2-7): DVKVTQSSRYLVKRTGEKVFLECVQDMDHENMFWYRQDPGLGLRLIYFSYDVKMKEKGDIPEGYSVSREKKERFSLILESASTNQTSMYLCASRGAGGLAYEQYFGPGTRLTVT.

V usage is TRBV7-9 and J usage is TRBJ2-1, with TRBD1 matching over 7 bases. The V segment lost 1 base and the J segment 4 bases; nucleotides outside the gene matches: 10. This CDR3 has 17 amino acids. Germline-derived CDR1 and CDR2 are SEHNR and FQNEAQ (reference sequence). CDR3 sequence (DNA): TGTGCCAGCAGCTTAGACGGACCTAGGGGGCGGTACAATGAGCAGTTCTTC. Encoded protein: CASSLDGPRGRYNEQFF. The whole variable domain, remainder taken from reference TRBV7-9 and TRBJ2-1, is DTGVSQNPRHKITKRGQNVTFRCDPISEHNRLYWYRQTLGQGPEFLTYFQNEAQLEKSRLLSDRFSAERPKGSFSTLEIQRTEQGDSAMYLCASSLDGPRGRYNEQFFGPGTRLTVL.

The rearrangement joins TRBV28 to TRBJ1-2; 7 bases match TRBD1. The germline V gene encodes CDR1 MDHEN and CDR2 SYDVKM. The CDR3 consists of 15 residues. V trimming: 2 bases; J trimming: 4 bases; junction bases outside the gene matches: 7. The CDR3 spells CASSLGGRGSYGYTF. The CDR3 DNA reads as TGTGCCAGCAGTTTAGGCGGCAGGGGGTCCTATGGCTACACCTTC.

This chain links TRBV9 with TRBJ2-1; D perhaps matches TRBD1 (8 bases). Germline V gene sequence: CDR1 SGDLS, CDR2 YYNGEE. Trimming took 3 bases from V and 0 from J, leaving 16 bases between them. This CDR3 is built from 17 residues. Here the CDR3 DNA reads TGTGCCAGCAGCGAAAACAGGGGGGGTTTCTCCTACAATGAGCAGTTCTTC. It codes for CASSENRGGFSYNEQFF.

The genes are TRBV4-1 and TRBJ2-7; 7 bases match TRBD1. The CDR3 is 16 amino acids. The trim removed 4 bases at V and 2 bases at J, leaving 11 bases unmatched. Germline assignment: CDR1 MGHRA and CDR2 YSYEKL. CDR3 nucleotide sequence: TGCGCCAGCAGCCCCGAGACAGGGACGATTCCCTACGAGCAGTACTTC. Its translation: CASSPETGTIPYEQYF.

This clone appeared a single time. The CDR3 spells CASTERYSYEQYF. The CDR3 nucleotides read TGTGCCAGCACCGAGCGGTACTCCTACGAGCAGTACTTC. The genes are TRBV2 and TRBJ2-7; D is perhaps TRBD2 (5 bases). The CDR3 contains 13 residues. Trimming took off 7 bases at V and 0 bases at J, with 10 bases between the two ends. Germline CDR1 is SNHLY and CDR2 is FYNNEI.